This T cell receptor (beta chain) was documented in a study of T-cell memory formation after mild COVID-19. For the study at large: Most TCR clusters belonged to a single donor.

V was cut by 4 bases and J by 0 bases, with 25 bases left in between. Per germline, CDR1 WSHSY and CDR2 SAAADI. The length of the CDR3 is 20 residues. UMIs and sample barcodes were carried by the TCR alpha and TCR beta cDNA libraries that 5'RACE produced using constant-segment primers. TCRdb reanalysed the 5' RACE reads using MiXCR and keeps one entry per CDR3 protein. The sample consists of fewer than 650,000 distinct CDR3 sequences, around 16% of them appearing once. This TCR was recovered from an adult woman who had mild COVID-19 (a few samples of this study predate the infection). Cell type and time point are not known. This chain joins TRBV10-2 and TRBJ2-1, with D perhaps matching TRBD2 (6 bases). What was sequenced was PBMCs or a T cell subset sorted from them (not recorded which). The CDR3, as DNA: TGCGCCAGCAGTGTTCCGACAAGCCATCTAGCGAAGAGCTCCTACAATGAGCAGTTCTTC. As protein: CASSVPTSHLAKSSYNEQFF.